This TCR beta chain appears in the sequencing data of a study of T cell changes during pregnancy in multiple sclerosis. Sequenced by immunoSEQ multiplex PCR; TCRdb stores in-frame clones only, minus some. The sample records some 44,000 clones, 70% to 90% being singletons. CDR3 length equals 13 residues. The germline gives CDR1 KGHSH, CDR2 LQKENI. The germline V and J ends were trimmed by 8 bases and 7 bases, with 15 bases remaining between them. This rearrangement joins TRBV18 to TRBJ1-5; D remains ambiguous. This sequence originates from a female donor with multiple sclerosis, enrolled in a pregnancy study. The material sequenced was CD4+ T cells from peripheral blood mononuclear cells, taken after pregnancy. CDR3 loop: CASGPGYRQPQHF. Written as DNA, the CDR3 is TGTGCCAGCGGGCCGGGGTATAGGCAGCCCCAGCATTTT.